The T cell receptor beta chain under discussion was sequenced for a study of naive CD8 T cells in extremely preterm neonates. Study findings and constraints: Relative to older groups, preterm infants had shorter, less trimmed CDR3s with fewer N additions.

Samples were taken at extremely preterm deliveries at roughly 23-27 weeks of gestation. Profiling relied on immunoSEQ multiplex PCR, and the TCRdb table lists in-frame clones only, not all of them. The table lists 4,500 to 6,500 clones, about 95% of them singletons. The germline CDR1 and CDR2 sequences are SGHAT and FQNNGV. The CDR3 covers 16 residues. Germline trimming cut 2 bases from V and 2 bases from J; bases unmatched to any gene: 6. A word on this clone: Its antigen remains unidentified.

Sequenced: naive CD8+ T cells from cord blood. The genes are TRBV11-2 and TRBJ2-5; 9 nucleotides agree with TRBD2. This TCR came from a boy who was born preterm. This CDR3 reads CASSLRAGGTQETQYF. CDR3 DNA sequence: TGTGCCAGCAGCTTAAGAGCGGGAGGAACTCAAGAGACCCAGTACTTC.